This TCR beta chain was observed in a study of spatial heterogeneity in lung cancer. Study findings and constraints: The study found that expanded intratumoral alpha and beta TCR counts tracked tumor mutation counts.

A single record per CDR3 protein comes from TCRdb applying MiXCR to the 5' RACE reads. The repertoire consists of 100,000 or so distinct CDR3 sequences, with around 4.8% occurring once and the leading ten covering over 20%. This clonotype was counted many times. As yet, its antigen is unknown. Time point in this sample: sample taken at primary tumor resection. V was trimmed by 1 base and J by 8 bases, leaving 9 bases between them. Germline CDR1 reads SQVTM; CDR2 reads ANQGSEA. This CDR3 is 12 amino acids long. This receptor was taken from a male donor with early-stage non-small cell lung cancer. The sequencing here drew on lung tumor tissue, taken at surgery. V and J are TRBV29-1 and TRBJ2-1; D not certain. The DNA of the CDR3 is TGCAGCGTTGAAGCGCAGACGGATGAGCAGTTCTTC. Translation gives CSVEAQTDEQFF.